The 25 T cell receptor beta chains below all came from one sample that was sequenced in a study of chemoradiotherapy in HPV16-positive cancers. This table comes from immunoSEQ multiplex PCR, and its TCRdb copy is limited to in-frame clones, with some not included. Among some 11,000 clones listed, around 91% were seen once. This sample was obtained from a patient who underwent chemoradiotherapy. The receptors originated from a human donor with HPV-associated anogenital cancer.

This chain uses TRBV5-1 with TRBJ1-3; TRBD1 aligns across 7 bases. The V gene end was trimmed by 0 bases and the J gene end by 8 bases; junction bases not matched to a gene: 8. Germline V CDR1 and CDR2: SGHRS, YFSETQ. The CDR3 is made up of 15 amino acids. The CDR3 sequence: CASSLEGQPRDTIYF. CDR3 in DNA: TGCGCCAGCAGCTTGGAGGGACAGCCTCGGGACACCATATATTTT.

The chain carries TRBV9 and TRBJ2-7, with D tentatively TRBD1 (6 bases). From germline, CDR1 is SGDLS and CDR2 YYNGEE. Trimming stripped 0 bases from V and 2 bases from J, with 9 bases between. The CDR3 has 14 amino acids. Written as DNA, the CDR3 is TGTGCCAGCAGCGTAGCCCCAGGGGCCTACGAGCAGTACTTC. Protein: CASSVAPGAYEQYF. Complete variable domain (other parts from reference TRBV9 and TRBJ2-7): DSGVTQTPKHLITATGQRVTLRCSPRSGDLSVYWYQQSLDQGLQFLIQYYNGEERAKGNILERFSAQQFPDLHSELNLSSLELGDSALYFCASSVAPGAYEQYFGPGTRLTVT.

The genes are TRBV29-1 and TRBJ2-1; weak D call: TRBD2 (5 bases). Trimming removed 3 bases at V and 1 base at J, with 19 bases between. The germline CDR1 and CDR2 sequences are SQVTM and ANQGSEA. The CDR3 is 17 amino acids. The CDR3 sequence: CSVELLGLTKSYNEQFF. DNA of the CDR3: TGCAGCGTTGAGCTTCTAGGACTCACAAAATCCTACAATGAGCAGTTCTTC.

The CDR3 bases are TGTGCCTCCCGGGGGAGAGAAAAACTGTTTTTT. Amino acid sequence: CASRGREKLFF. V gene TRBV19 combines with J gene TRBJ1-4; weak D call: TRBD1 (5 bases). Germline CDR1 LNHDA, CDR2 SQIVND (reference sequence). The V gene lost 11 bases and the J gene lost 8 bases, with 12 bases spanning the gap. The CDR3 contains 11 residues.

The gene calls are TRBV9 and TRBJ2-2, with no clear D. This CDR3 spans 12 amino acids. The V end lost 4 bases, the J end lost 0 bases, and 1 base lay between the germline ends. Germline CDR1 reads SGDLS; CDR2 reads YYNGEE. The CDR3 spells CASSPNTGELFF. The CDR3 nucleotides read TGTGCCAGCAGCCCGAACACCGGGGAGCTGTTTTTT. Variable domain in full (rest from reference TRBV9 and TRBJ2-2): DSGVTQTPKHLITATGQRVTLRCSPRSGDLSVYWYQQSLDQGLQFLIQYYNGEERAKGNILERFSAQQFPDLHSELNLSSLELGDSALYFCASSPNTGELFFGEGSRLTVL.

The CDR3 loop is CATSTGALSEAFF. The CDR3 nucleotides are TGCGCCACTTCCACAGGGGCCCTCTCAGAAGCTTTCTTT. The V and J genes are TRBV10-2 and TRBJ1-1; 7 nucleotides align to TRBD1. Per the germline V gene, CDR1 is WSHSY and CDR2 is SAAADI. The CDR3 is made up of 13 amino acids. Trimming at V came to 10 bases and at J to 8 bases, leaving 13 bases not matched to a gene.

This chain connects TRBV5-1 to TRBJ2-7; TRBD1 matches 11 bases. This CDR3 region has 15 residues. V shed 0 bases and J 3 bases; nucleotides not matched to a gene: 2. Germline CDR1 is SGHRS and CDR2 is YFSETQ. For the CDR3, the DNA is TGCGCCAGCAGCTTGGGGGGACAGGGGGTCTACGAGCAGTACTTC. Translated, it gives CASSLGGQGVYEQYF.

The J gene is TRBJ2-5, the V gene TRBV9; 8 positions match TRBD2. V lost 3 bases to trimming and J lost 5 bases; unmatched junction nucleotides: 12. Germline V gene data show CDR1 as SGDLS and CDR2 as YYNGEE. CDR3 length: 16 amino acids. Here the CDR3 reads CASSGLGGGQRETQYF. The CDR3 DNA reads TGTGCCAGCAGCGGCCTCGGCGGGGGGCAGCGGGAGACCCAGTACTTC.

The chain recombines TRBV6-6 with TRBJ1-2; 9 bases agree with TRBD1. The trim removed 6 bases at V and 14 bases at J, leaving 16 bases unmatched. This CDR3 has 14 residues. Germline values: CDR1 MNHNY, CDR2 SVGAGI (reference sequence). The CDR3 loop reads CASSPRDREWLGTF. The CDR3 DNA is TGTGCCAGCAGCCCGCGGGACAGGGAGTGGTTAGGGACCTTC.

This clone was detected only once. The V gene is TRBV29-1, the J gene TRBJ1-4; a possible D gene is TRBD1 (5 bases). This CDR3 has 13 residues. The V end was cut by 4 bases, the J end by 4 bases, with 10 bases between. Germline CDR1 is SQVTM and CDR2 is ANQGSEA. CDR3 sequence reads: CSVAGANNEKLFF. The CDR3 DNA is TGCAGCGTTGCCGGGGCCAATAATGAAAAACTGTTTTTT.

The V call is TRBV19, the J call TRBJ2-1; D gene uncertain. V was cut by 6 bases and J by 0 bases, with 15 bases left in between. The CDR3 consists of 16 residues. From germline, CDR1 is LNHDA and CDR2 SQIVND (reference sequence). CDR3: CASRARAGSSYNEQFF. The CDR3 bases are TGTGCCAGTAGGGCCCGGGCCGGCAGCTCCTACAATGAGCAGTTCTTC.

This chain joins TRBV5-8 and TRBJ2-1; 9 bases align to TRBD2. V gave up 4 bases and J gave up 6 bases; unmatched junction bases: 8. The CDR3 runs 15 residues. Germline values: CDR1 SGHTS, CDR2 YDEGEE. The CDR3 DNA reads as TGTGCCAGCAGCCCCCGGGTAGCGGGAGCCAATGAGCAGTTCTTC. Protein: CASSPRVAGANEQFF.

The V and J genes are TRBV29-1 and TRBJ2-2; tentatively, D is TRBD2 (5 bases). The germline gives CDR1 SQVTM, CDR2 ANQGSEA. Trimming left V 4 bases short and J 6 bases short, with 15 bases between. This CDR3 has 14 residues. The CDR3 coding sequence is TGCAGCGTTGTTGGTGGGAGTGCTCCCGGGGAGCTGTTTTTT. Translating it yields CSVVGGSAPGELFF.

The sample holds a few counts of this clone. V usage is TRBV5-1 and J usage is TRBJ2-2; 9 positions agree with TRBD1. CDR3 size: 15 residues. Germline V CDR1 and CDR2: SGHRS, YFSETQ. V dropped 7 bases and J dropped 1; count of bases not matched to a gene: 5. The CDR3 coding sequence is TGCGCCAGCGGGTTGGGACAGGGGAACACCGGGGAGCTGTTTTTT. This sequence encodes CASGLGQGNTGELFF.

The chain combines TRBV27 with TRBJ2-3; D not certain. V was cut by 3 bases and J by 1 base, with 5 bases left in between. This CDR3 is built from 13 residues. Germline V gene lookup returns CDR1 MNHEY and CDR2 SMNVEV (reference sequence). CDR3 DNA: TGTGCCAGCAGTTTTGGGGGCACAGATACGCAGTATTTT. Translating it yields CASSFGGTDTQYF.

This chain's CDR3 is CASRRTSGVTDTQYF. The CDR3, as DNA: TGTGCCAGCAGGCGGACTAGCGGGGTCACAGATACGCAGTATTTT. V is TRBV6-5 and J is TRBJ2-3; 12 bases are a match to TRBD2. The V gene end was trimmed by 6 bases and the J gene end by 2 bases; junction bases not matched to a gene: 3. CDR1 is MNHEY, CDR2 SVGAGI, per germline. The CDR3 loop spans 15 amino acids.

This chain connects TRBV4-1 to TRBJ2-3; TRBD1 might be the D (5 bases). Germline CDR1 is MGHRA and CDR2 is YSYEKL. This CDR3 is built from 11 residues. Between the trimmed V and J ends, which lost 7 bases and 7 bases, there was a span of 9 bases. Here the CDR3 reads CASTQGYTQYF. The CDR3 coding sequence is TGCGCCAGCACCCAGGGATATACGCAGTATTTT.

The chain couples TRBV30 to TRBJ1-2, with TRBD1 matching over 7 bases. Germline CDR1 and CDR2: GTSNPN and SVGIG (reference sequence). The trim removed 2 bases at V and 4 bases at J, leaving 4 bases unmatched. CDR3 length: 13 residues. The CDR3 sequence: CAWSLTGAYGYTF. CDR3 bases: TGTGCCTGGAGTCTCACAGGGGCCTATGGCTACACCTTC.

A note on this clone: The limits of the CDR3 on the DNA are not certain, so only TCRdb's listed CDR3 is given. This rearrangement joins TRBV6-5 to TRBJ1-1. CDR1 MNHEY and CDR2 SVGAGI come from the germline V gene. The CDR3 spans 14 residues, counting both ends. CDR3 in amino acids: CASSSSRGNTEAFF.

The J gene is TRBJ1-3, the V gene TRBV30, with D perhaps TRBD1 (5 bases). Between the trimmed V and J ends, which lost 3 bases and 7 bases, there was a span of 22 bases. The CDR3 contains 16 residues. Germline V CDR1 and CDR2: GTSNPN, SVGIG (reference sequence). The CDR3 sequence: CAWRPKGPGRGNTIYF. CDR3 bases: TGTGCCTGGAGACCCAAGGGGCCCGGACGCGGCAACACCATATATTTT.

The chain recombines TRBV27 with TRBJ2-1; D unresolved. Trimming took off 8 bases at V and 4 bases at J, with 18 bases between the two ends. This CDR3 region has 15 residues. In germline, CDR1 is MNHEY, CDR2 SMNVEV (reference sequence). CDR3: CASAPGDTSYNEQFF. For the CDR3, the DNA is TGTGCCAGCGCACCTGGAGATACGTCGTACAATGAGCAGTTCTTC.

The chain links TRBV5-1 to TRBJ2-7, with 9 positions matching TRBD1. The germline CDR1 and CDR2 sequences are SGHRS and YFSETQ. J was trimmed by 5 bases and V by 0 bases; bases with no gene match: 6. CDR3 size: 15 residues. The CDR3 region has the DNA TGCGCCAGCAGCTTGGAGGGACAGGGTTACCACGAGCAGTACTTC. Translating gives CASSLEGQGYHEQYF.

This sequence joins TRBV15 and TRBJ2-3; TRBD2 matches at 7 bases. Germline-derived CDR1 and CDR2 are LNHNV and YYDKDF (reference sequence). The ends lost 0 bases at V and 2 bases at J; junction bases unmatched: 5. The CDR3 has 16 residues. This chain's CDR3 is CATSRDGAGLTDTQYF. In nucleotides, the CDR3 is TGTGCCACCAGCAGAGATGGAGCGGGGCTCACAGATACGCAGTATTTT.

The V gene is TRBV4-2, the J gene TRBJ2-7, with D perhaps matching TRBD2 (6 bases). V shed 0 bases and J shed 5 bases, with 11 bases lying between them. Germline loops: CDR1 LGHNA, CDR2 YNFKEQ. The length of the CDR3 is 14 residues. This CDR3 reads CASSQEGGVDEQYF. CDR3 DNA sequence: TGTGCCAGCAGCCAAGAGGGGGGAGTCGACGAGCAGTACTTC.

This clone is deemed large. The chain is built from TRBV5-4 and TRBJ2-7; the match to TRBD1 covers 8 bases. With 1 base clipped from V and 0 bases from J, the junction kept 9 bases outside the gene matches. This CDR3 region has 17 residues. Germline V gene lookup returns CDR1 SGHNT and CDR2 YYREEE (reference sequence). In DNA form, the CDR3 reads TGTGCCAGCAGCTTGAAGTTTGAGGACAGGGACTCCTACGAGCAGTACTTC. Translation: CASSLKFEDRDSYEQYF. Complete variable domain (other parts from reference TRBV5-4 and TRBJ2-7): ETGVTQSPTHLIKTRGQQVTLRCSSQSGHNTVSWYQQALGQGPQFIFQYYREEENGRGNFPPRFSGLQFPNYSSELNVNALELDDSALYLCASSLKFEDRDSYEQYFGPGTRLTVT.